The 15 T cell receptor beta chains presented below share a single source sample, sequenced in a study of CD8 T cells in Susac syndrome. An input of about 0.5 to 1 ug of RNA was subjected to reverse transcription using random hexamers. TCRdb used MiXCR to reprocess the immunoSEQ multiplex PCR reads, holding one entry per CDR3 protein. This table has approximately 280,000 distinct CDR3 sequences, approximately 84% appearing once. Material for sequencing was CD8+ T cells from PBMCs. Source of these receptors: a human donor with multiple sclerosis.

This chain joins TRBV12-3 or TRBV12-4 and TRBJ2-7; tentatively, D is TRBD1 (6 bases). The CDR3 length is 16 residues. The V gene lost 6 bases and the J gene lost 6 bases, with 24 bases spanning the gap. The DNA for the CDR3 is TGTGCCAGCAGCCCCTTTACGGCCGACATACAGGGCGAGCAGTACTTC. Its protein product is CASSPFTADIQGEQYF.

This chain joins TRBV19 and TRBJ1-1; D unresolved. V was trimmed by 5 bases and J by 7 bases, leaving 14 bases between them. CDR3 length equals 13 residues. The germline CDR1 and CDR2 sequences are LNHDA and SQIVND (reference sequence). The CDR3, as DNA: TGTGCCAGTAGTCCGACGGCCACCAGTGAAGCTTTCTTT. Residues: CASSPTATSEAFF.

With respect to this clonotype: Compared with germline, one end of the junction differs, possibly owing to a read error. V usage is TRBV4-2 and J usage is TRBJ2-3, with D tentatively TRBD2 (6 bases). CDR3 length: 17 residues. CDR1 LGHNA and CDR2 YNFKEQ come from the germline V gene. The CDR3 DNA is TGTGCCAGCACCCAAAGACGAAGCGGGTACTACACAGATACGCAGTATTTT. Its translation is CASTQRRSGYYTDTQYF.

This chain joins TRBV29-1 and TRBJ1-3; no firm D call. Per germline, CDR1 SQVTM and CDR2 ANQGSEA. There are 14 residues in the CDR3. Trimming shortened V by 3 bases and J by 0 bases, and 9 bases separated the two germline ends. The chain's CDR3 is CSVDLGSSGNTIYF. Written as DNA, the CDR3 is TGCAGCGTTGACCTGGGGAGCTCTGGAAACACCATATATTTT.

The rearrangement uses TRBV9 and TRBJ2-7, with 7 bases aligning to TRBD2. The J segment lost 6 bases and the V segment lost 3 bases, leaving 9 bases of the junction unmatched. The germline gives CDR1 SGDLS, CDR2 YYNGEE. The CDR3 loop spans 14 amino acids. In nucleotides, the CDR3 is TGTGCCAGCAGCGCGGGGGGACGGTGGCTCGAGCAGTACTTC. Its translation: CASSAGGRWLEQYF. The variable domain in full, completed from reference TRBV9 and TRBJ2-7, reads DSGVTQTPKHLITATGQRVTLRCSPRSGDLSVYWYQQSLDQGLQFLIQYYNGEERAKGNILERFSAQQFPDLHSELNLSSLELGDSALYFCASSAGGRWLEQYFGPGTRLTVT.

The chain has TRBV11-2 and TRBJ2-7; D unclear. V dropped 5 bases and J dropped 4 bases, with 12 bases sitting between them. The CDR3 extends over 13 amino acids. CDR1 is SGHAT, CDR2 FQNNGV, per germline. The CDR3 nucleotides read TGTGCCAGCAGCCCCTGGGATGCTTACGAGCAGTACTTC. Protein: CASSPWDAYEQYF.

This clonotype was detected a few times. V usage is TRBV14 and J usage is TRBJ2-1; TRBD2 matches 10 bases. V lost 0 bases to trimming and J lost 0 bases; unmatched junction nucleotides: 14. The CDR3 totals 21 residues. CDR1 is SGHDN, CDR2 FVKESK, per germline. The CDR3 is CASSQDLALAGVGGSYNEQFF. The DNA for the CDR3 is TGTGCCAGCAGCCAAGATTTGGCTCTAGCGGGAGTAGGGGGCTCCTACAATGAGCAGTTCTTC.

V usage is TRBV7-9 and J usage is TRBJ2-1, with D unresolved. CDR1 and CDR2 from the germline V gene are SEHNR and FQNEAQ (reference sequence). This CDR3 has 15 residues. V dropped 4 bases and J dropped 5 bases, with 15 bases sitting between them. Here the CDR3 reads CASSSDLTWNNEQFF. Here the CDR3 DNA reads TGTGCCAGCAGCTCCGACCTGACTTGGAACAATGAGCAGTTCTTC.

V gene TRBV29-1 combines with J gene TRBJ2-5, with 12 bases lining up with TRBD2. The germline V gene has CDR1 SQVTM and CDR2 ANQGSEA. Unmatched junction bases numbered 4, after V lost 1 base and J lost 4 bases. CDR3 length: 15 residues. The CDR3 region is CSVEVVLAGGETQYF. The DNA for the CDR3 is TGCAGCGTTGAAGTAGTACTAGCGGGAGGAGAGACCCAGTACTTC.

The chain recombines TRBV27 with TRBJ2-4; D is perhaps TRBD1 (6 bases). This CDR3 has 16 amino acids. V was pared by 6 bases and J by 9 bases, with 24 bases between. The germline CDR1 and CDR2 sequences are MNHEY and SMNVEV (reference sequence). The CDR3 loop reads CASSPPNRVQRGIQYF. The CDR3, as DNA: TGTGCCAGCAGCCCTCCGAACAGGGTACAAAGGGGCATTCAGTACTTC.

This clonotype has a handful of counts. The chain employs TRBV28 and TRBJ1-1; D is possibly TRBD1 (5 bases). CDR3 length: 14 residues. The germline V gene has CDR1 MDHEN and CDR2 SYDVKM. V was pared by 3 bases and J by 0 bases, with 8 bases between. The CDR3 nucleotides read TGTGCCAGCAGTTTGGGGGTAGTGAACACTGAAGCTTTCTTT. Translating it yields CASSLGVVNTEAFF.

V gene TRBV29-1 combines with J gene TRBJ2-2, with D possibly being TRBD1 or TRBD2 (5 bases each). V lost 4 bases, J lost 8 bases, and 14 bases lay in between. Germline V gives CDR1 SQVTM, CDR2 ANQGSEA. The CDR3 contains 13 residues. The CDR3 coding sequence is TGCAGCGTTGGGCCGGGACCCTGGGGGGAGCTGTTTTTT. Translation gives CSVGPGPWGELFF.

This chain links TRBV19 with TRBJ2-1; TRBD2 aligns across 7 bases. The CDR3 is made up of 17 amino acids. V shed 11 bases and J 0 bases; nucleotides not matched to a gene: 16. CDR1 is LNHDA, CDR2 SQIVND, per germline (reference sequence). The CDR3 sequence is CASPIAAGVGSYNEQFF. The CDR3 DNA reads as TGTGCCTCTCCAATAGCGGCGGGAGTGGGCTCCTACAATGAGCAGTTCTTC.

This sequence joins TRBV10-3 and TRBJ2-3, with unresolved D. The germline V and J ends were trimmed by 10 bases and 0 bases, with 11 bases remaining between them. CDR3 length: 13 residues. Germline values: CDR1 ENHRY, CDR2 SYGVKD. CDR3 loop: CATTLTSTDTQYF. The CDR3, as DNA: TGTGCCACTACCCTCACAAGCACAGATACGCAGTATTTT.

The chain employs TRBV16 and TRBJ2-3; no firm D call. Deletions cut 0 bases from V and 2 bases from J, with 9 bases between. The CDR3 is 15 amino acids. Germline V gene sequence: CDR1 KGHSY, CDR2 FQNENV. The CDR3 sequence: CASSQSAHYTDTQYF. The DNA of the CDR3 is TGTGCCAGCAGCCAATCCGCGCACTACACAGATACGCAGTATTTT.